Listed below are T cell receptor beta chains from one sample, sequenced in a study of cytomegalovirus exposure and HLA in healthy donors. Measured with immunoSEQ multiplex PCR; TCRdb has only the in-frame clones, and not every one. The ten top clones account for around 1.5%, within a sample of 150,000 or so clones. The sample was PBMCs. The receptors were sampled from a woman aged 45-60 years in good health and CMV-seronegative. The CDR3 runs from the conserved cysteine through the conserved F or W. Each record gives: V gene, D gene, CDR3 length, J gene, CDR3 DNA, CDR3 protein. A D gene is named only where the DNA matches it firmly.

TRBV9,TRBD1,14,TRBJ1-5,TGTGCCAGCAGCGTAGGGCCAGGGGGTCAGCCCCAGCATTTT,CASSVGPGGQPQHF
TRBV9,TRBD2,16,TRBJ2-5,TGTGCCAGCAGCGTAGCATCTAGCGGATACCAAGAGACCCAGTACTTC,CASSVASSGYQETQYF
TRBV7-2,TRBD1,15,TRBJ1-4,TGTGCCAGCAGCTCCATGACAGGGGAGGATGAAAAACTGTTTTTT,CASSSMTGEDEKLFF
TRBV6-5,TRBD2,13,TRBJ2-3,TGTGCCAGCAGGTCACCTAGCGGGTATACGCAGTATTTT,CASRSPSGYTQYF
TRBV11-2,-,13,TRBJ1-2,TGTGCCAGCAGCTTAGTACGTCGAGATGGCTACACCTTC,CASSLVRRDGYTF
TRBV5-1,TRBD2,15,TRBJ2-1,TGCGCCAGCAGCTTGTTGGCGGGAGGGCCAAATGAGCAGTTCTTC,CASSLLAGGPNEQFF
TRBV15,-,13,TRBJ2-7,TGTGCCACCAGCAGGGACAGAGCCCACGAGCAGTACTTC,CATSRDRAHEQYF
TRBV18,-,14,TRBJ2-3,TGTGCCAGCTCGTCGAATACAGGGTTAGATACGCAGTATTTT,CASSSNTGLDTQYF
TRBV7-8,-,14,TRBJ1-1,TGTGCCAGCAGCCCCACGGGAACGGACACTGAAGCTTTCTTT,CASSPTGTDTEAFF
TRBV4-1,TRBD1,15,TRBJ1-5,TGCGCCAGCAGCCAGGACAGGGATGGGCATCAGCCCCAGCATTTT,CASSQDRDGHQPQHF